This T cell receptor beta chain was observed in a study of blood T cell repertoires in COVID-19. Study-wide background: COVID-19 samples, acute and convalescent, were from the United States, Italy and Spain. In each case, the material was cDNA or gDNA derived from T cells, B-cell-depleted T cells, or PBMCs.

The repertoire was sequenced with immunoSEQ multiplex PCR; TCRdb's copy has only in-frame clones and lacks some. The table includes approximately 390,000 clones, around 87% detected once. This CDR3 is 15 amino acids long. Germline V CDR1 and CDR2: SEHNR, FQNEAQ (reference sequence). J was trimmed by 4 bases and V by 5 bases; bases with no gene match: 3. Seattle patients were enrolled during active infection and followed longitudinally. This clonotype was sampled from a woman aged 55-69 years with COVID-19, enrolled during active disease. Input material: peripheral blood. The chain employs TRBV7-9 and TRBJ1-4, with 11 bases aligning to TRBD1. CDR3 coding DNA: TGTGCCAGCAGCGGGACAGGGGGTTATAATGAAAAACTGTTTTTT. Its translation: CASSGTGGYNEKLFF.